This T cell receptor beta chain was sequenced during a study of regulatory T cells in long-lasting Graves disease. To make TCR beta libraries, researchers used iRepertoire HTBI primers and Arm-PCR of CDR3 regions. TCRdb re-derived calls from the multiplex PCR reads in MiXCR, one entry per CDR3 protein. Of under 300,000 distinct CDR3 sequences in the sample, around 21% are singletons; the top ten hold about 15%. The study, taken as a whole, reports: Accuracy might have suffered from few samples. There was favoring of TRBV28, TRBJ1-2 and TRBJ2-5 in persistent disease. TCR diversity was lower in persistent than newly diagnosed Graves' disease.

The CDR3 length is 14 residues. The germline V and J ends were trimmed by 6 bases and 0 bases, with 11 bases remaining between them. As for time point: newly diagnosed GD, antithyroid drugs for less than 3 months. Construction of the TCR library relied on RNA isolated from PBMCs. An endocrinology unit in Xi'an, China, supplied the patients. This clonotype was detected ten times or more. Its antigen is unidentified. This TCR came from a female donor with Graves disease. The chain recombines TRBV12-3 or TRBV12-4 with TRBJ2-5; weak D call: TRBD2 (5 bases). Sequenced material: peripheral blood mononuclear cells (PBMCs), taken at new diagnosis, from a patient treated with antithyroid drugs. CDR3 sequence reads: CASRHRRDQETQYF. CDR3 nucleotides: TGTGCCAGCAGACATCGGCGGGACCAAGAGACCCAGTACTTC.